Listed below are T cell receptor beta chains from one sample, sequenced in a study of Tregs in tolerant kidney transplant recipients. Some clones are missing from TCRdb's copy, which holds only in-frame ones; the method was immunoSEQ multiplex PCR. The data show some 240,000 clones, approximately 83% seen once. Sequencing was performed on CD4+ T cells from blood. The receptors were sampled from a human donor in good health. CDR3s include the opening cysteine and the closing phenylalanine or tryptophan. The D gene is left open where the match is weak. Not every row has a clone size; where given, it reads once, few, many or a size class.

CDR3: CASSLGIGQVEAFF
DNA: TGTGCCAGCAGCTTAGGGATCGGACAGGTTGAAGCTTTCTTT
J: TRBJ1-1
D: TRBD1
V: TRBV11-3
size: -

CDR3: CASSESGQPQHF
DNA: TGCGCCAGCAGTGAGTCTGGTCAGCCCCAGCATTTT
J: TRBJ1-5
D: -
V: TRBV10-1
size: -

CDR3: CASSDGGSGKRAYEQYF
DNA: TGCGCCAGCAGTGATGGGGGATCGGGGAAGAGGGCCTACGAGCAGTACTTC
J: TRBJ2-7
D: -
V: TRBV10-1
size: -

CDR3: CASSEPGLNNEQFF
DNA: TGTGCCAGCAGTGAACCGGGGCTGAACAATGAGCAGTTCTTC
J: TRBJ2-1
D: -
V: TRBV27
size: -

CDR3: CASSQGKQGPQAGNTIYF
DNA: TGCGCCAGCAGCCAAGGAAAACAGGGTCCCCAGGCTGGAAACACCATATATTTT
J: TRBJ1-3
D: -
V: TRBV4-1
size: once

CDR3: CASSYTGGFLGYTF
DNA: TGTGCCAGCAGTTACACAGGGGGCTTCCTTGGCTACACCTTC
J: TRBJ1-2
D: TRBD1
V: TRBV6-5
size: few

CDR3: CASSVQAGAQDTQYF
DNA: TGTGCCAGCAGTGTTCAAGCGGGGGCTCAAGATACGCAGTATTTT
J: TRBJ2-3
D: TRBD2
V: TRBV6-1
size: once

CDR3: CASSLGILLSSEQYF
DNA: TGTGCCAGCAGCTTAGGCATTCTTTTAAGCTCCGAGCAGTACTTC
J: TRBJ2-7
D: -
V: TRBV7-2
size: -

CDR3: CASSLETAQETQYF
DNA: TGTGCCAGCAGCTTAGAGACAGCCCAAGAGACCCAGTACTTC
J: TRBJ2-5
D: -
V: TRBV7-6
size: -

CDR3: CASSLAATYNEQFF
DNA: TGTGCCAGCAGCTTAGCGGCGACGTACAATGAGCAGTTCTTC
J: TRBJ2-1
D: -
V: TRBV11-2
size: -

CDR3: CAWSTPVGASTEAFF
DNA: TGTGCCTGGAGTACACCAGTGGGCGCCTCCACTGAAGCTTTCTTT
J: TRBJ1-1
D: -
V: TRBV30
size: once

CDR3: CASSLAGQGAIGYTF
DNA: TGTGCCAGCAGCTTGGCCGGACAGGGGGCGATTGGCTACACCTTC
J: TRBJ1-2
D: TRBD1
V: TRBV5-5
size: -

CDR3: CASSFQGGQGPTDTQYF
DNA: TGTGCCAGCAGCTTCCAGGGGGGACAGGGCCCCACAGATACGCAGTATTTT
J: TRBJ2-3
D: -
V: TRBV21-1
size: -

CDR3: CASSRTSGPYNEQFF
DNA: TGTGCCAGCAGCCGGACTAGCGGACCATACAATGAGCAGTTCTTC
J: TRBJ2-1
D: TRBD2
V: TRBV7-2
size: -

CDR3: CASSQPLQGGGNEQFF
DNA: TGTGCCAGCAGCCAACCACTTCAGGGGGGTGGGAATGAGCAGTTCTTC
J: TRBJ2-1
D: -
V: TRBV14
size: -

CDR3: CATSAGGTNGYGYTF
DNA: TGTGCCACCTCAGCTGGAGGGACAAATGGATATGGCTACACCTTC
J: TRBJ1-2
D: -
V: TRBV5-4
size: -

CDR3: CASSPGGTYNSPLHF
DNA: TGTGCCAGCAGCCCAGGGGGGACCTATAATTCACCCCTCCACTTT
J: TRBJ1-6
D: TRBD1
V: TRBV5-4
size: -

CDR3: CASSPQGGNTEAFF
DNA: TGTGCCAGCTCACCCCAGGGGGGGAACACTGAAGCTTTCTTT
J: TRBJ1-1
D: TRBD1
V: TRBV18
size: -